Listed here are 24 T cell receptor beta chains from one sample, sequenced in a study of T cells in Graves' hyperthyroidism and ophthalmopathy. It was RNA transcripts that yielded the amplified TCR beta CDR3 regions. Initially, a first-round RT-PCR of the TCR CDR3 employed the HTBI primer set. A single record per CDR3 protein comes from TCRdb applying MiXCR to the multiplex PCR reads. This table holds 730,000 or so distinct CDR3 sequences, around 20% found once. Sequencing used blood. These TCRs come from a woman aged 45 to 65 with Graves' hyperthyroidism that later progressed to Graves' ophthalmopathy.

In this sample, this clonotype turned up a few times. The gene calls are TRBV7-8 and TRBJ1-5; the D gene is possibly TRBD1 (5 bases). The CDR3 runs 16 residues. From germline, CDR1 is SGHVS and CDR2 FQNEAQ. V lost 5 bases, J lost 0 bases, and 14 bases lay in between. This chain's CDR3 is CASSPSRANSNQPQHF. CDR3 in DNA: TGTGCCAGCAGCCCTAGCAGGGCAAATAGCAATCAGCCCCAGCATTTT.

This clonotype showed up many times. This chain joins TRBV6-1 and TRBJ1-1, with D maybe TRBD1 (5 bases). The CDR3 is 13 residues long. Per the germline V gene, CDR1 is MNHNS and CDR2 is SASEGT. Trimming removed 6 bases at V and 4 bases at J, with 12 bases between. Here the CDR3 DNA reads TGTGCCAGCAGCAAGCAGGGTAGCACTGAAGCTTTCTTT. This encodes CASSKQGSTEAFF.

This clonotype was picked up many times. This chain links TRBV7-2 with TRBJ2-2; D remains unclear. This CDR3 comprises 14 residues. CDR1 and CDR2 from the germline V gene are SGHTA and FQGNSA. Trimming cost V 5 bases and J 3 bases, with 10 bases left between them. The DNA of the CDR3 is TGTGCCAGCAGCCTGGACCGCTACACCGGGGAGCTGTTTTTT. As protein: CASSLDRYTGELFF. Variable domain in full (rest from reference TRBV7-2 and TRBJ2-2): GAGVSQSPSNKVTEKGKDVELRCDPISGHTALYWYRQSLGQGLEFLIYFQGNSAPDKSGLPSDRFSAERTGGSVSTLTIQRTQQEDSAVYLCASSLDRYTGELFFGEGSRLTVL.

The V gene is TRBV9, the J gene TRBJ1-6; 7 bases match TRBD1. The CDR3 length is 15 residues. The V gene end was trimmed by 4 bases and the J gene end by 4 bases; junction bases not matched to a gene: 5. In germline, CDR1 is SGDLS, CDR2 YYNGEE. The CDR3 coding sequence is TGTGCCAGCAGCATTTCAGGGGGGTATAATTCACCCCTCCACTTT. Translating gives CASSISGGYNSPLHF.

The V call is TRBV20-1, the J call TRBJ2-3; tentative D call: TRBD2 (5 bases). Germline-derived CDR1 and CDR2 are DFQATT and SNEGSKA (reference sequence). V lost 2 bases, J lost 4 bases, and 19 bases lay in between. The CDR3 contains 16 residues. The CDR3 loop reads CSARSDYVLVADTQYF. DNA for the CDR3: TGCAGTGCTAGATCCGACTACGTCCTAGTCGCAGATACGCAGTATTTT.

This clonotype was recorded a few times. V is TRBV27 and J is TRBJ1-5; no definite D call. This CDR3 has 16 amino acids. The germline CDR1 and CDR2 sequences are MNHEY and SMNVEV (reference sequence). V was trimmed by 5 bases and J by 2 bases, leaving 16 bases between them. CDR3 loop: CASSENFPGGNQPQHF. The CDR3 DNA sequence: TGTGCCAGCAGTGAAAATTTTCCGGGTGGCAATCAGCCCCAGCATTTT.

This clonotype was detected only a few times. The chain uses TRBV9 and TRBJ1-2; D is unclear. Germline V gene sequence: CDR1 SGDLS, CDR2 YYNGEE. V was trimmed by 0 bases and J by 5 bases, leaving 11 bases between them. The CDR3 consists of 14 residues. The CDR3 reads CASSVGLSSYGYTF. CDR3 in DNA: TGTGCCAGCAGCGTAGGTCTCAGCTCATATGGCTACACCTTC.

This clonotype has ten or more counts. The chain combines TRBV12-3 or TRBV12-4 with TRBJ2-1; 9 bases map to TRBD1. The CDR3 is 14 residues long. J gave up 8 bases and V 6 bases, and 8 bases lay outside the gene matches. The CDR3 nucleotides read TGTGCCAGCAGCCGAGGACAGGGGACCGATGAGCAGTTCTTC. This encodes CASSRGQGTDEQFF.

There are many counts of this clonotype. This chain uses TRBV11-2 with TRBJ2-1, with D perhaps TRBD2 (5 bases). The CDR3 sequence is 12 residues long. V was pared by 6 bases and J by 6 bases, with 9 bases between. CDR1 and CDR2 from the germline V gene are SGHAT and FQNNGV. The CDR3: CASRADGNEQFF. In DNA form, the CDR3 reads TGTGCCAGCAGAGCGGATGGCAATGAGCAGTTCTTC.

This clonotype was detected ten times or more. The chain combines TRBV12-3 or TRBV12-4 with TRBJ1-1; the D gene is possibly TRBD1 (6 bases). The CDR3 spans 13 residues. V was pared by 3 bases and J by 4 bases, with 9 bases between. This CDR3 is CASSLSGATEAFF. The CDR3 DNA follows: TGTGCCAGCAGTTTGTCGGGGGCCACTGAAGCTTTCTTT.

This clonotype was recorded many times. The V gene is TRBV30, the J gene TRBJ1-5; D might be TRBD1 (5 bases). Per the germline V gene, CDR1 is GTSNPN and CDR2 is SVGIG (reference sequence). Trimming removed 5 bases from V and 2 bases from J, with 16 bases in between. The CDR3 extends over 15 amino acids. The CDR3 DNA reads TGTGCCTGGCAATCTCAGGGTAGCGGCAATCAGCCCCAGCATTTT. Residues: CAWQSQGSGNQPQHF.

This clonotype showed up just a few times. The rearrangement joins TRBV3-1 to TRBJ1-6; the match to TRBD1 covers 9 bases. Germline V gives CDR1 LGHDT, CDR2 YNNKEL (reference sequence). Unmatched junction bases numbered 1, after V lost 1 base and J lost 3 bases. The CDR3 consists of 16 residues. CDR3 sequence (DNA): TGTGCCAGCAGCCAAGGGGACAGGGTCTATAATTCACCCCTCCACTTT. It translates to CASSQGDRVYNSPLHF.

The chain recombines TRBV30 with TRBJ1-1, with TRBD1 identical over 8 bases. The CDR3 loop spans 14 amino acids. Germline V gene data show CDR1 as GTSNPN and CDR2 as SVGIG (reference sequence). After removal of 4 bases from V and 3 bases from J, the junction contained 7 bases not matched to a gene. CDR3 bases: TGTGCCTGGACCAGGGGGCCTATGGACACTGAAGCTTTCTTT. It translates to CAWTRGPMDTEAFF.

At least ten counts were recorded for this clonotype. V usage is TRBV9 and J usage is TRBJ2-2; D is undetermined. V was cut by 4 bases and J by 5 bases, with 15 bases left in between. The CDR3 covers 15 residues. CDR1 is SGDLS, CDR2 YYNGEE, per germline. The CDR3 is CASSRRQSETGELFF. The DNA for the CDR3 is TGTGCCAGCAGCCGTCGCCAGTCGGAAACCGGGGAGCTGTTTTTT.

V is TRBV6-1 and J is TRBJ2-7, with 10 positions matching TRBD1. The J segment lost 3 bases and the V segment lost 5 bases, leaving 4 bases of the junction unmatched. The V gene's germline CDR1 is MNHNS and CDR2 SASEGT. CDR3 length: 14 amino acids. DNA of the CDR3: TGTGCCAGCAGTAAAGGACAGGGGGGCTACGAGCAGTACTTC. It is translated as CASSKGQGGYEQYF.

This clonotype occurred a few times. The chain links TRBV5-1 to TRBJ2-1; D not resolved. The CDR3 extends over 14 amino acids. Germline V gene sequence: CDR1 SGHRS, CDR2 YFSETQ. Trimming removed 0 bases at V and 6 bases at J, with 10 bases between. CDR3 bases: TGCGCCAGCAGCTTGGAGGGCCGAGGCAATGAGCAGTTCTTC. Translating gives CASSLEGRGNEQFF.

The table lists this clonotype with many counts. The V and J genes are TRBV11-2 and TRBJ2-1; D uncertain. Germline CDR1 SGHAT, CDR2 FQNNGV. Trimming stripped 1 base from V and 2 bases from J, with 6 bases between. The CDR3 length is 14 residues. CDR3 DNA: TGTGCCAGCAGCTTAGCGGCAACCTACAATGAGCAGTTCTTC. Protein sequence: CASSLAATYNEQFF.

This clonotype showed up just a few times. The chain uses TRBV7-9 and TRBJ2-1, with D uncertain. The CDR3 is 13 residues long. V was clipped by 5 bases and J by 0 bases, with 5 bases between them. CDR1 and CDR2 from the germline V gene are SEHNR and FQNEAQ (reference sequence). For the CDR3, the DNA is TGTGCCAGCAGCACACGCTCCTACAATGAGCAGTTCTTC. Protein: CASSTRSYNEQFF. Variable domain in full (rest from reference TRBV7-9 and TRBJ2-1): DTGVSQNPRHKITKRGQNVTFRCDPISEHNRLYWYRQTLGQGPEFLTYFQNEAQLEKSRLLSDRFSAERPKGSFSTLEIQRTEQGDSAMYLCASSTRSYNEQFFGPGTRLTVL.

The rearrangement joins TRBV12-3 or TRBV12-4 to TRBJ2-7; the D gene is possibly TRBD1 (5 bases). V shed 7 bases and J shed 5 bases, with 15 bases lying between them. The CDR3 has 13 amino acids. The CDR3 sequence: CASTVGAPHEQYF. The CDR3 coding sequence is TGTGCCAGCACAGTAGGGGCCCCCCACGAGCAGTACTTC.

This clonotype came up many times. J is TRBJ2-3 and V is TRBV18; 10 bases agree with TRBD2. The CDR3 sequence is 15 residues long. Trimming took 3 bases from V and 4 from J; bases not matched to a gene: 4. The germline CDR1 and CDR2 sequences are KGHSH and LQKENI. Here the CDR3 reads CASSPSGGAADTQYF. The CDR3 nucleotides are TGTGCCAGCTCACCCAGCGGGGGGGCCGCAGATACGCAGTATTTT.

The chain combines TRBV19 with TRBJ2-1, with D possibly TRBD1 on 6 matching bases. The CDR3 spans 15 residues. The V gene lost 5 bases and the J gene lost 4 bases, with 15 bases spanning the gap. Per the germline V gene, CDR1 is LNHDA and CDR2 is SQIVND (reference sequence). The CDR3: CASSWGPQYYNEQFF. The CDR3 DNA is TGTGCCAGTAGTTGGGGGCCGCAGTATTACAATGAGCAGTTCTTC.

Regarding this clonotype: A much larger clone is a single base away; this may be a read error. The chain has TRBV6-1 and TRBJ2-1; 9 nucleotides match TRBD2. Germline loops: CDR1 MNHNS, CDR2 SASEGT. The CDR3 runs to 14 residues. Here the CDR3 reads CTSRLADLYNEQFF. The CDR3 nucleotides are TGTACCAGCAGACTAGCGGACCTCTACAATGAGCAGTTCTTC.

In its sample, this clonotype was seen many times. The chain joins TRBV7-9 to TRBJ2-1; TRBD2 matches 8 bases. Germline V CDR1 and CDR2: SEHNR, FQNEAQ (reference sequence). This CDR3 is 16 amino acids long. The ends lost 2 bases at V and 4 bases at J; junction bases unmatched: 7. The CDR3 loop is CASSLSGRGDYNEQFF. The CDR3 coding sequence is TGTGCCAGCAGCTTATCCGGGCGGGGGGATTACAATGAGCAGTTCTTC.

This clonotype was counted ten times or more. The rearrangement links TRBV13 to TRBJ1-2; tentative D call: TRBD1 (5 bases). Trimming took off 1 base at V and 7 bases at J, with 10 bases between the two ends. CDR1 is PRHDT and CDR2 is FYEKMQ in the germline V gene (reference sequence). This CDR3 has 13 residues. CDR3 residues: CASSLVGDGGYTF. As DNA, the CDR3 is TGTGCCAGCAGCTTAGTCGGGGACGGTGGCTACACCTTC.